The T cell receptor (beta chain) under discussion was sequenced for a study of CD4+ T cells in melanoma. Findings of the study overall: In melanoma, neoantigen-specific CD4+ T cells reportedly differed in differentiation state. A reported correlation linked neoantigen-specific CD4+ T cells to CD8+, macrophage and B cell function.

This table comes from immunoSEQ multiplex PCR, and its TCRdb copy is limited to in-frame clones, with some not included. The sample records about 6,600 clones, approximately 70% being singletons. Germline V gene lookup returns CDR1 SGHRS and CDR2 YFSETQ. The CDR3 consists of 15 residues. Notes on this clone: The antigen is undetermined. A read error may produce the germline difference seen at one junction end.

The origin of this receptor is a human donor with melanoma. This chain links TRBV5-1 with TRBJ2-1, with D possibly TRBD2 on 5 matching bases. The specimen sequenced was cells from a culture (not recorded whether cultured in vitro). CDR3 residues: CASGLGAEPGNEQFF. CDR3 nucleotides: TGCGCCAGCGGCTTGGGAGCCGAACCAGGCAATGAGCAGTTCTTC.